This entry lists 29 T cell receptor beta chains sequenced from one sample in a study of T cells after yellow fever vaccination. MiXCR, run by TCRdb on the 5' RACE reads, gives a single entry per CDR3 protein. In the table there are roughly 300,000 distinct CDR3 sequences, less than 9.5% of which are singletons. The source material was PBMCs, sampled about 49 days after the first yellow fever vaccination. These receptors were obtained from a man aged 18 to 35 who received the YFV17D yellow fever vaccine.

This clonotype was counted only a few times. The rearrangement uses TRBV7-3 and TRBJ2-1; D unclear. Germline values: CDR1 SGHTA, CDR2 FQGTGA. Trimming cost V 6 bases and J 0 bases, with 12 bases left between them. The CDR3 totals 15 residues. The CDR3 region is CASSQGPSSYNEQFF. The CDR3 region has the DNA TGTGCCAGCAGTCAAGGACCCAGCTCCTACAATGAGCAGTTCTTC.

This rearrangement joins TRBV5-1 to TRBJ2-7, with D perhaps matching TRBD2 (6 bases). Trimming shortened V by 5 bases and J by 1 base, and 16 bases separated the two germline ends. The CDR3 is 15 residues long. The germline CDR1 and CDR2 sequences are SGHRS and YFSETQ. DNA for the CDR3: TGCGCCAGCAGTTCCGGGGACTTCCTTTCCTACGAGCAGTACTTC. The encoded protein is CASSSGDFLSYEQYF.

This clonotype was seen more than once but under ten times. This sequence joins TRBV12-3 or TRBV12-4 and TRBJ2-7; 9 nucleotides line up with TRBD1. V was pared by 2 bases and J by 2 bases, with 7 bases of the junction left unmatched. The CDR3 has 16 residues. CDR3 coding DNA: TGTGCCAGCAGTTTATACCGGACAGGGGTAACCTACGAGCAGTACTTC. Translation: CASSLYRTGVTYEQYF.

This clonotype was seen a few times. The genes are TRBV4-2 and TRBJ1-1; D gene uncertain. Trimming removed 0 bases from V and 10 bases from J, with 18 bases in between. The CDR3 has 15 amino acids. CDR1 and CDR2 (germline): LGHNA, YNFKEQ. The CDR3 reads CASSQETIPAQGAFF. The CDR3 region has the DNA TGTGCCAGCAGCCAAGAGACAATACCCGCGCAAGGAGCTTTCTTT.

For the CDR3, the DNA is TGCAGTGCTAGAGATGTCAGTGACACAGATACGCAGTATTTT. Encoded protein: CSARDVSDTDTQYF. The genes are TRBV20-1 and TRBJ2-3; D uncertain. Trimming stripped 0 bases from V and 2 bases from J, with 9 bases between. The V gene's germline CDR1 is DFQATT and CDR2 SNEGSKA (reference sequence). The CDR3 spans 14 residues.

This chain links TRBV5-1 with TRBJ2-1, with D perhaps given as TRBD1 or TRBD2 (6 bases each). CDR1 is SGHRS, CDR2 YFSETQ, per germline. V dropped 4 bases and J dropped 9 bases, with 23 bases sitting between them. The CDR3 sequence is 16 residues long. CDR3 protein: CASSPEGDSYSGEQFF. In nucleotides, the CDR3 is TGCGCCAGCAGCCCCGAGGGGGACTCCTACTCGGGTGAGCAGTTCTTC.

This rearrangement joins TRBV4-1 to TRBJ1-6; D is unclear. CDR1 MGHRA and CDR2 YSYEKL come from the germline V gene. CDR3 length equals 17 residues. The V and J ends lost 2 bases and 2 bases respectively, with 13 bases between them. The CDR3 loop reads CASSQPKPGTYNSPLHF. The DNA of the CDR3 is TGCGCCAGCAGCCAACCCAAGCCCGGGACCTATAATTCACCCCTCCACTTT.

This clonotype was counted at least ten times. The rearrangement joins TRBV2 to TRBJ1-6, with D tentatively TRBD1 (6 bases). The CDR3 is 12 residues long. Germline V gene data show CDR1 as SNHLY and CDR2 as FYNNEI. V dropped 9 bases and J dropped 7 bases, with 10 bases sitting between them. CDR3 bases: TGTGCCAGAGGGGGAAACAATTCACCCCTCCACTTT. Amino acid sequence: CARGGNNSPLHF.

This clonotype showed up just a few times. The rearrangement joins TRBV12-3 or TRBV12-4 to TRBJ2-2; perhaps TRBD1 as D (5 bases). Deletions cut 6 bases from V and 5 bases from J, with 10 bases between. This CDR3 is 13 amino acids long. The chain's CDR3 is CASRADTTGELFF. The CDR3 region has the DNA TGTGCCAGCAGGGCGGACACGACCGGGGAGCTGTTTTTT.

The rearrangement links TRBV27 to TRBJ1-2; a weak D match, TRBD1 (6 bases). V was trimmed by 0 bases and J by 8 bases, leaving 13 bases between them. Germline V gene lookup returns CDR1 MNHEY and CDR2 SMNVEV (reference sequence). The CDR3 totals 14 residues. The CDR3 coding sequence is TGTGCCAGCAGTTTATCGAACAGGGCTCCCGGCTACACCTTC. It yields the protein CASSLSNRAPGYTF.

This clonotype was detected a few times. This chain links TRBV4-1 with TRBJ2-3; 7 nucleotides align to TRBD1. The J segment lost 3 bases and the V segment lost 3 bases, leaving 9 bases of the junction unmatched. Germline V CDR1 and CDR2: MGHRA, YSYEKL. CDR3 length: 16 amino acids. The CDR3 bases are TGCGCCAGCAGCCATTCCCTCAACAGGGGAACAGATACGCAGTATTTT. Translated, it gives CASSHSLNRGTDTQYF.

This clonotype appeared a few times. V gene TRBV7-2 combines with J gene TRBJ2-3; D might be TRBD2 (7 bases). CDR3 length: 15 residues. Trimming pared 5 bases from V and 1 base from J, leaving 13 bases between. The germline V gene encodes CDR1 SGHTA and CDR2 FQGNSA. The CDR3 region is CASSAGGLRTDTQYF. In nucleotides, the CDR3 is TGTGCCAGCAGCGCCGGGGGGCTACGCACAGATACGCAGTATTTT.

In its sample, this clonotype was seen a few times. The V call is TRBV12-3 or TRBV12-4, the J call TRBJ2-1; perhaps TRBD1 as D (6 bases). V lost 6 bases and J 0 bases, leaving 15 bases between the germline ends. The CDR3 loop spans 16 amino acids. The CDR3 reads CASRAITGFSYNEQFF. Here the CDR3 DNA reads TGTGCCAGCAGGGCAATAACAGGGTTCTCCTACAATGAGCAGTTCTTC.

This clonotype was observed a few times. This CDR3 is CASSLRLAGGRETQYF. CDR3 in DNA: TGCGCCAGCAGCCTTAGACTAGCGGGGGGTCGAGAGACCCAGTACTTC. This sequence joins TRBV4-1 and TRBJ2-5; 13 nucleotides line up with TRBD2. Germline lookup yields CDR1 MGHRA and CDR2 YSYEKL. The CDR3 is 16 amino acids. Trimming at V came to 4 bases and at J to 4 bases, leaving 6 bases not matched to a gene.

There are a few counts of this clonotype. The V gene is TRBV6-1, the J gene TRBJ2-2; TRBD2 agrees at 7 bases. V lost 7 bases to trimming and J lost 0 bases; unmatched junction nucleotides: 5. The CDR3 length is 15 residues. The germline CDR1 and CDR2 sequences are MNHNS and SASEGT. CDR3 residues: CASTWDYANTGELFF. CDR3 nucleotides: TGTGCCAGCACCTGGGACTACGCGAACACCGGGGAGCTGTTTTTT.

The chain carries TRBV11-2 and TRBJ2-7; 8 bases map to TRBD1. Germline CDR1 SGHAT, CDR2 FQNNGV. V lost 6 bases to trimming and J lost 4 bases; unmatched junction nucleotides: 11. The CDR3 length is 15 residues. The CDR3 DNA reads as TGTGCCAGCAGTTACACCGGACAGGGTCAGTACGAGCAGTACGTC. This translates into CASSYTGQGQYEQYV.

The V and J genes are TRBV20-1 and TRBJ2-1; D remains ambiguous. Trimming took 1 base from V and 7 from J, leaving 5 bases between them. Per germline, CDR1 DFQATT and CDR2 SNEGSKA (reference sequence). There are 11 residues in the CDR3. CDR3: CSARGVNEQFF. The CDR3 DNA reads TGCAGTGCTAGAGGGGTGAATGAGCAGTTCTTC.

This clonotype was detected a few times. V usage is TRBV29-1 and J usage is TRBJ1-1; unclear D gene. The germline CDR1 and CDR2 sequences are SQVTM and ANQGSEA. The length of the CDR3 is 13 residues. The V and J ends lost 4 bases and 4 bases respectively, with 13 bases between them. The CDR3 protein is CSVASGLSTEAFF. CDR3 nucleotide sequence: TGCAGCGTTGCCTCGGGGTTGAGCACTGAAGCTTTCTTT.

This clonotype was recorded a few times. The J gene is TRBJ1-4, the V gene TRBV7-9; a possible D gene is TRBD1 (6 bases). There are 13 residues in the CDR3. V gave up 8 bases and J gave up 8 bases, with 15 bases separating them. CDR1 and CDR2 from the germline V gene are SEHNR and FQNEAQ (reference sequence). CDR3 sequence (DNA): TGTGCCAGCCTAAGGGGGGCTGGCGAAAAACTGTTTTTT. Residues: CASLRGAGEKLFF.

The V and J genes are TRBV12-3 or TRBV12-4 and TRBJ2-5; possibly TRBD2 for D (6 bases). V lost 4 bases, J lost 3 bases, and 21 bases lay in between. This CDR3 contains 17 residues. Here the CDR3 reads CASSSPSGRGGEETQYF. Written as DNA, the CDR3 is TGTGCCAGCAGTTCCCCCTCAGGACGGGGAGGTGAAGAGACCCAGTACTTC.

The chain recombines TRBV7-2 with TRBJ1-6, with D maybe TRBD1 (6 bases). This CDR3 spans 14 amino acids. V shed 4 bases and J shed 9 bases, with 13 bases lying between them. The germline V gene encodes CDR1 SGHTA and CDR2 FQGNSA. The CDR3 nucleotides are TGTGCCAGCAGCTGGCAGGGGATTTTTTCACCCCTCCACTTT. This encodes CASSWQGIFSPLHF.

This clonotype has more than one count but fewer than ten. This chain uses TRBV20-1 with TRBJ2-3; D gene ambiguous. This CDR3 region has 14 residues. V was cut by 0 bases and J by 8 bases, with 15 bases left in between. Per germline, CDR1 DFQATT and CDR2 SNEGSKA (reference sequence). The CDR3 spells CSARDSSLASTQYF. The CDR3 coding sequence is TGCAGTGCTAGAGATTCCAGCCTGGCCAGTACGCAGTATTTT.

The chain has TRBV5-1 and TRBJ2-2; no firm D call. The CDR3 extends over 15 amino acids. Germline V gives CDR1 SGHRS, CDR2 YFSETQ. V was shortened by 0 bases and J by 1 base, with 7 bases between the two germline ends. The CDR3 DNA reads TGCGCCAGCAGCTTGGGGCTGATGAACACCGGGGAGCTGTTTTTT. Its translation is CASSLGLMNTGELFF.

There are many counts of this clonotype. The CDR3 DNA reads TGTGCCAGCAGTCTACCGGGACAGGGATTCAGCTCCTACGAGCAGTACTTC. This translates into CASSLPGQGFSSYEQYF. This chain joins TRBV6-2 or TRBV6-3 and TRBJ2-7; 9 bases fit TRBD1. Unmatched junction bases numbered 11, after V lost 5 bases and J lost 0 bases. CDR3 size: 17 residues. Per germline, CDR1 MNHEY and CDR2 SVGEGT.

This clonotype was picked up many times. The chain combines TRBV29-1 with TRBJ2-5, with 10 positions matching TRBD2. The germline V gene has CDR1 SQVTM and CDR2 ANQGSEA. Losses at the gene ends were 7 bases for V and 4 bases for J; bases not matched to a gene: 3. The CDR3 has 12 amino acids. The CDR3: CSGWTSGETQYF. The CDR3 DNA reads TGCAGCGGTTGGACTAGCGGAGAGACCCAGTACTTC. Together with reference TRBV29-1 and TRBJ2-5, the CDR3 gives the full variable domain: SAVISQKPSRDICQRGTSLTIQCQVDSQVTMMFWYRQQPGQSLTLIATANQGSEATYESGFVIDKFPISRPNLTFSTLTVSNMSPEDSSIYLCSGWTSGETQYFGPGTRLLVL.

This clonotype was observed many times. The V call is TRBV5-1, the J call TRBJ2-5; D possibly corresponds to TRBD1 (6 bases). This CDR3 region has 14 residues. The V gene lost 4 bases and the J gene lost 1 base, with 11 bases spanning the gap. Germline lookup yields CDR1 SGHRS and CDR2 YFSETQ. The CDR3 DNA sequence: TGCGCCAGCAGCCAAGGGACAACCCAAGAGACCCAGTACTTC. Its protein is CASSQGTTQETQYF.

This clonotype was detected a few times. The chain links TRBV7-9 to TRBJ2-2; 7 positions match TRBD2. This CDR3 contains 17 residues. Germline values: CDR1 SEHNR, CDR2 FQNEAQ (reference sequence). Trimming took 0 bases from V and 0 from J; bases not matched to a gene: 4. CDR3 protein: CASSLAPSGANTGELFF. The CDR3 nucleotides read TGTGCCAGCAGCTTAGCCCCTAGCGGTGCGAACACCGGGGAGCTGTTTTTT.

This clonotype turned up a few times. This chain's CDR3 is CASSLMGGPPNTEAFF. In DNA, the CDR3 is TGTGCCAGCAGCTTAATGGGAGGGCCTCCTAACACTGAAGCTTTCTTT. The chain combines TRBV7-3 with TRBJ1-1; D is unresolved. Germline V lookup: CDR1 SGHTA, CDR2 FQGTGA. Deletions cut 1 base from V and 2 bases from J, with 14 bases between. CDR3 size: 16 residues.

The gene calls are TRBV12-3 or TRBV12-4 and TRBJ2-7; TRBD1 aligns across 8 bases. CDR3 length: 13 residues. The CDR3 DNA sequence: TGTGCCAGCAGTCTCGGGACAGGATACGCGCAGTACGTC. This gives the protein CASSLGTGYAQYV.